The 9 T cell receptor beta chains in this list originate from one sample, sequenced in a study of T cells in Graves' hyperthyroidism and ophthalmopathy. Researchers amplified the TCR beta CDR3 regions from RNA transcripts. During a first-round RT-PCR of the TCR CDR3, the HTBI primer set was used. Each CDR3 protein gets one entry after TCRdb re-called the multiplex PCR reads with MiXCR. The table lists hundreds of thousands of distinct CDR3 sequences, about 20% of them singletons. The material sequenced was blood. The receptor source for this set is a man between 25 and 39 years old with Graves' ophthalmopathy.

As to this clonotype: A much larger clone differs from this one at a single base, so this may be a read error. In nucleotides, the CDR3 is TGTACCAGCAGGAGCAGGGTCTACGAGCAGTACTTC. Translating gives CTSRSRVYEQYF. The chain carries TRBV28 and TRBJ2-7; D perhaps matches TRBD1 (5 bases). Germline lookup yields CDR1 MDHEN and CDR2 SYDVKM. The CDR3 is 12 amino acids. The variable domain in full, completed from reference TRBV28 and TRBJ2-7, reads DVKVTQSSRYLVKRTGEKVFLECVQDMDHENMFWYRQDPGLGLRLIYFSYDVKMKEKGDIPEGYSVSREKKERFSLILESASTNQTSMYLCTSRSRVYEQYFGPGTRLTVT.

The chain is built from TRBV25-1 and TRBJ1-1; D call uncertain. The V end was cut by 1 base, the J end by 2 bases, with 11 bases between. The germline gives CDR1 MGHDK, CDR2 SYGVNS. The length of the CDR3 is 15 residues. CDR3 sequence: CASSEWEGLNTEAFF. CDR3 DNA: TGTGCCAGCAGTGAATGGGAGGGTTTAAACACTGAAGCTTTCTTT.

Concerning this clonotype itself: A much larger clonotype is one base distant, so this may be a read error. This chain connects TRBV5-4 to TRBJ2-2; 9 bases agree with TRBD1. J lost 4 bases, V lost 3 bases, and 4 bases had no gene match. Germline V gives CDR1 SGHNT, CDR2 YYREEE (reference sequence). The CDR3 is 15 residues long. CDR3 residues: CASSSGTGFTGELFF. As DNA, the CDR3 is TGTGCCAGCAGCTCCGGGACAGGGTTCACCGGGGAGCTGTTTTTT.

V gene TRBV15 combines with J gene TRBJ2-1; 7 positions match TRBD2. From germline, CDR1 is LNHNV and CDR2 YYDKDF (reference sequence). The CDR3 spans 18 residues. V was pared by 0 bases and J by 0 bases, with 8 bases of the junction left unmatched. DNA of the CDR3: TGTGCCACCAGCAGAGAACTAGCGAGCGACGTCTCCTACAATGAGCAGTTCTTC. This gives the protein CATSRELASDVSYNEQFF.

This clonotype turned up a few times. The genes are TRBV11-2 and TRBJ2-1, with a weak D call TRBD1 (5 bases). The CDR3 is made up of 16 amino acids. Trimming cost V 2 bases and J 2 bases, with 13 bases left between them. Germline V gene data show CDR1 as SGHAT and CDR2 as FQNNGV. Here the CDR3 reads CASSLQGIGTYNEQFF. The CDR3 nucleotides are TGTGCCAGCAGCTTACAGGGTATAGGGACCTACAATGAGCAGTTCTTC.

This clonotype was recorded a few times. J is TRBJ2-1 and V is TRBV24-1; tentative D call: TRBD1 (6 bases). The CDR3 loop spans 16 amino acids. CDR1 and CDR2 from the germline V gene are KGHDR and SFDVKD. The V end was cut by 6 bases, the J end by 4 bases, with 18 bases between. DNA of the CDR3: TGTGCCACCAGTCCCAGGGCGGCAGGGGTTTACAATGAGCAGTTCTTC. Its protein is CATSPRAAGVYNEQFF.

The gene calls are TRBV4-2 and TRBJ2-3, with a tentative D call TRBD2 (5 bases). This CDR3 comprises 15 residues. Between the trimmed V and J ends, which lost 4 bases and 1 base, there was a span of 12 bases. The germline V gene encodes CDR1 LGHNA and CDR2 YNFKEQ. CDR3 in amino acids: CASSLSEGGTDTQYF. The DNA for the CDR3 is TGTGCCAGCAGCCTGAGCGAGGGTGGCACAGATACGCAGTATTTT.

The rearrangement uses TRBV20-1 and TRBJ2-1; maybe TRBD1 (6 bases). The CDR3 has 16 amino acids. CDR1 DFQATT and CDR2 SNEGSKA come from the germline V gene (reference sequence). V lost 3 bases and J 3 bases, leaving 18 bases between the germline ends. The CDR3 coding sequence is TGCAGTGCTAGTGATCAGGGGCGGTCAGTCTACAATGAGCAGTTCTTC. Its translation is CSASDQGRSVYNEQFF.

This chain uses TRBV27 with TRBJ2-1; D may be TRBD2 (5 bases). V lost 1 base and J 2 bases, leaving 9 bases between the germline ends. The germline V gene has CDR1 MNHEY and CDR2 SMNVEV (reference sequence). CDR3 length equals 15 residues. The CDR3 nucleotides read TGTGCCAGCAGTTTATATGGACTCCCCTACAATGAGCAGTTCTTC. Protein sequence: CASSLYGLPYNEQFF.